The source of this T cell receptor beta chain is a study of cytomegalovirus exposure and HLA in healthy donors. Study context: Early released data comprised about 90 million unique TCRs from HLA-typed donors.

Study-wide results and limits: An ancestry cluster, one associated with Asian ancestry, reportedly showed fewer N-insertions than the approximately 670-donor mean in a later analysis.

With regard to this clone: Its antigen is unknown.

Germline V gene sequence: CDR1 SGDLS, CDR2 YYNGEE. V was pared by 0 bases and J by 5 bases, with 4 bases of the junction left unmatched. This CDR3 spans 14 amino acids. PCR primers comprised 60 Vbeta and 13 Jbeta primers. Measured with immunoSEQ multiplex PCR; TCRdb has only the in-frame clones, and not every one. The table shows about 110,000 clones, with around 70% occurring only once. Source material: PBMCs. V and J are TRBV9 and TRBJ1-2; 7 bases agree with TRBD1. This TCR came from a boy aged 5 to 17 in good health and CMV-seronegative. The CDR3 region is CASSVGGQSYGYTF. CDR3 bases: TGTGCCAGCAGCGTAGGGGGACAGTCATATGGCTACACCTTC.